This record concerns one T cell receptor (beta chain) sequence. Its antigen is not known. The sample belongs to a study of shared clonotypes between healthy human individuals. Germline CDR1 reads SGHRS; CDR2 reads YFSETQ. This CDR3 region has 15 residues. Trimming cost V 4 bases and J 3 bases, with 13 bases left between them. Authors' methods: From ImmunoSEQ came sequences covering only the junction and carrying no quality scores, so filtering differed. Some clones are missing from TCRdb's copy, which holds only in-frame ones; the method was immunoSEQ multiplex PCR. D and trimming come from the DNA, and the V and J calls and clone size come from that table. Of about 1.5 million clones listed, 95% to 99% are singletons. Regarding the study as a whole: Naive subsets, compared against memory subsets, generally had larger estimated richness values.

The sample was naive CD4+ T cells sorted from blood. The subset: CD45RA+ positively selected. The chain employs TRBV5-1 and TRBJ2-2; tentatively, D is TRBD1 (5 bases). This sequence originates from a man aged 25-40 years in good health. For the CDR3, the DNA is TGCGCCAGCAGCCCCCTGACAGCCGACACCGGGGAGCTGTTTTTT. Protein sequence: CASSPLTADTGELFF.